The next 29 T cell receptor beta chains were all read from a single sample in a study of shared clonotypes between healthy human individuals. The method was immunoSEQ multiplex PCR; TCRdb's version includes in-frame clones alone and lacks a portion of them. The data hold 1,500,000 or so clones, with roughly 96% observed a single time. The sequencing input was naive CD4+ T cells sorted from blood. The sample's subset: CD45RA+ positively selected. Receptors originate from a man aged 30-40 years in good health.

This clone was observed once. Other DNA variants within this sample encode the same CDR3. The gene calls are TRBV7-2 and TRBJ2-7, with 8 positions matching TRBD1. CDR1 and CDR2 from the germline V gene are SGHTA and FQGNSA. After removal of 4 bases from V and 1 base from J, the junction contained 3 bases not matched to a gene. This CDR3 spans 14 amino acids. CDR3 sequence (DNA): TGTGCCAGCAGCTCGAGACAGGGGTCCTACGAGCAGTACTTC. This codes for CASSSRQGSYEQYF.

V and J are TRBV29-1 and TRBJ2-7; tentative D call: TRBD2 (5 bases). The CDR3 extends over 13 amino acids. With 4 bases removed from V and 2 bases from J, the gap between germline ends came to 12 bases. Germline V gene sequence: CDR1 SQVTM, CDR2 ANQGSEA. The CDR3 here is CSVVARGPYEQYF. The CDR3 DNA is TGCAGCGTTGTCGCACGGGGTCCCTACGAGCAGTACTTC.

The genes are TRBV10-3 and TRBJ1-2; a possible D gene is TRBD1 (5 bases). The germline V gene has CDR1 ENHRY and CDR2 SYGVKD. V gave up 4 bases and J gave up 1 base, with 7 bases separating them. This CDR3 has 13 residues. In DNA form, the CDR3 reads TGTGCCATCAGTGTTGACAGTAACTATGGCTACACCTTC. The encoded protein is CAISVDSNYGYTF.

The rearrangement joins TRBV6-1 to TRBJ2-6; D might be TRBD1 (6 bases). Looked up from germline, CDR1 is MNHNS and CDR2 is SASEGT. This CDR3 has 15 residues. Trimming shortened V by 8 bases and J by 2 bases, and 13 bases separated the two germline ends. The CDR3 sequence: CASAWTAAGANVLTF. The DNA for the CDR3 is TGTGCCAGCGCCTGGACAGCTGCTGGGGCCAACGTCCTGACTTTC.

This clone was seen once. This chain connects TRBV28 to TRBJ1-2; D not certain. CDR1 MDHEN and CDR2 SYDVKM come from the germline V gene. This CDR3 is built from 11 residues. V gave up 3 bases and J gave up 8 bases, with 7 bases separating them. CDR3: CASSFGSGYTF. The CDR3 DNA follows: TGTGCCAGCAGTTTTGGCAGCGGCTACACCTTC.

The chain couples TRBV5-1 to TRBJ2-6, with 9 bases matching TRBD1. There are 18 residues in the CDR3. From germline, CDR1 is SGHRS and CDR2 YFSETQ. The V and J ends lost 2 bases and 0 bases, in that order; junction bases with no gene match: 6. CDR3 coding DNA: TGCGCCAGCAGCTTCACATGGACAGGGGACTCTGGGGCCAACGTCCTGACTTTC. It specifies CASSFTWTGDSGANVLTF. Full variable domain (outside the CDR3, taken from reference TRBV5-1 and TRBJ2-6): KAGVTQTPRYLIKTRGQQVTLSCSPISGHRSVSWYQQTPGQGLQFLFEYFSETQRNKGNFPGRFSGRQFSNSRSEMNVSTLELGDSALYLCASSFTWTGDSGANVLTFGAGSRLTVL.

The chain employs TRBV5-1 and TRBJ2-1; the match to TRBD2 covers 10 bases. The CDR3 loop spans 15 amino acids. Germline trimming cut 1 base from V and 4 bases from J; bases unmatched to any gene: 2. Per the germline V gene, CDR1 is SGHRS and CDR2 is YFSETQ. Written as DNA, the CDR3 is TGCGCCAGCAGCTTGCATAGCGGGGGGTACAATGAGCAGTTCTTC. It encodes CASSLHSGGYNEQFF.

The chain uses TRBV6-1 and TRBJ2-1; D possibly corresponds to TRBD1 (6 bases). The CDR3 is made up of 12 amino acids. The germline V and J ends were trimmed by 4 bases and 10 bases, with 11 bases remaining between them. Per germline, CDR1 MNHNS and CDR2 SASEGT. The CDR3 nucleotides are TGTGCCAGCAGTGTCCAGGGGTTCGAGCAGTTCTTC. Encoded protein: CASSVQGFEQFF.

The chain employs TRBV6-4 and TRBJ2-3; no clear D. This CDR3 spans 13 amino acids. Germline V lookup: CDR1 MRHNA, CDR2 SNTAGT. Trimming left V 3 bases short and J 7 bases short, with 11 bases between. The CDR3 spells CASSDQTGHTQYF. In nucleotides, the CDR3 is TGTGCCAGCAGTGATCAAACCGGTCATACGCAGTATTTT.

The gene calls are TRBV4-1 and TRBJ2-1, with TRBD2 as a possible D gene (5 bases). Trimming shortened V by 1 base and J by 0 bases, and 10 bases separated the two germline ends. In germline, CDR1 is MGHRA, CDR2 YSYEKL. There are 16 residues in the CDR3. CDR3 in amino acids: CASSQVALLSYNEQFF. The DNA of the CDR3 is TGCGCCAGCAGCCAAGTAGCGCTCCTCTCCTACAATGAGCAGTTCTTC.

V usage is TRBV2 and J usage is TRBJ2-1; TRBD1 agrees at 10 bases. CDR3 length equals 13 residues. Losses at the gene ends were 7 bases for V and 8 bases for J; bases not matched to a gene: 5. The germline V gene has CDR1 SNHLY and CDR2 FYNNEI. The CDR3, as DNA: TGTGCCAGCATCGGACAGGGGGTCGATGAGCAGTTCTTC. Amino acid sequence: CASIGQGVDEQFF.

The chain links TRBV7-9 to TRBJ1-1; TRBD1 matches 9 bases. The CDR3 is 14 residues long. Trimming removed 1 base from V and 4 bases from J; junction bases left unmatched: 1. Germline CDR1 is SEHNR and CDR2 is FQNEAQ (reference sequence). The DNA of the CDR3 is TGTGCCAGCAGCTTAGGGGACAGGGTCACTGAAGCTTTCTTT. It specifies CASSLGDRVTEAFF.

The chain uses TRBV6-5 and TRBJ1-1, with a tentative D call TRBD1 (5 bases). Looked up from germline, CDR1 is MNHEY and CDR2 is SVGAGI. There are 12 residues in the CDR3. Trimming shortened V by 4 bases and J by 9 bases, and 12 bases separated the two germline ends. Here the CDR3 reads CASSLIQGKAFF. CDR3 sequence (DNA): TGTGCCAGCAGTTTAATTCAGGGCAAAGCTTTCTTT.

V is TRBV5-1 and J is TRBJ2-5, with 9 bases fitting TRBD1. The CDR3 runs to 14 residues. The V and J ends lost 4 bases and 4 bases, in that order; junction bases with no gene match: 5. CDR1 SGHRS and CDR2 YFSETQ come from the germline V gene. In DNA, the CDR3 is TGCGCCAGCAGCACACAGACAGGGGGAGAGACCCAGTACTTC. It translates to CASSTQTGGETQYF.

CDR3: CSVTTVRTNEKLFF. CDR3 in DNA: TGCAGCGTCACGACAGTACGAACTAATGAAAAACTGTTTTTT. This chain uses TRBV29-1 with TRBJ1-4; perhaps TRBD1 as D (5 bases). Trimming left V 6 bases short and J 1 base short, with 12 bases between. Per the germline V gene, CDR1 is SQVTM and CDR2 is ANQGSEA. CDR3 length: 14 residues.

The DNA for the CDR3 is TGCAGTGCTAAGGGAACTGAAGCTTTCTTT. The encoded protein is CSAKGTEAFF. V usage is TRBV20-1 and J usage is TRBJ1-1; D not resolved. Germline V gene sequence: CDR1 DFQATT, CDR2 SNEGSKA (reference sequence). The CDR3 runs 10 residues. The V gene lost 4 bases and the J gene lost 5 bases, with 5 bases spanning the gap.

This chain uses TRBV4-2 with TRBJ2-1; 8 nucleotides agree with TRBD2. CDR3 length: 16 residues. Germline V gene data show CDR1 as LGHNA and CDR2 as YNFKEQ. Trimming at V came to 0 bases and at J to 7 bases, leaving 8 bases not matched to a gene. CDR3: CASSQENFASGNEQFF. CDR3 DNA sequence: TGTGCCAGCAGCCAAGAAAATTTTGCTAGCGGGAATGAGCAGTTCTTC.

V and J are TRBV6-5 and TRBJ1-2, with D hard to call. The ends were cut back, 6 bases at V and 2 bases at J, with 10 bases in the middle. Germline V CDR1 and CDR2: MNHEY, SVGAGI. The CDR3 consists of 13 residues. This chain's CDR3 is CASRLVFNYGYTF. Here the CDR3 DNA reads TGTGCCAGCAGGTTGGTTTTCAACTATGGCTACACCTTC.

The chain uses TRBV7-2 and TRBJ2-7, with D tentatively TRBD1 or TRBD2 (5 bases each). The CDR3 extends over 14 amino acids. V lost 5 bases to trimming and J lost 5 bases, with 16 bases between them. The germline gives CDR1 SGHTA, CDR2 FQGNSA. The CDR3 protein is CASSPLVRGDEQYF. The CDR3 DNA reads TGTGCCAGCAGCCCTCTTGTTCGAGGGGACGAGCAGTACTTC.

The chain is built from TRBV27 and TRBJ1-1, with 8 bases matching TRBD1. This CDR3 spans 14 amino acids. V shed 7 bases, J shed 4 bases, and the junction held 8 bases outside the gene matches. Germline loops: CDR1 MNHEY, CDR2 SMNVEV (reference sequence). CDR3 amino acids: CASTIRTGSTEAFF. The CDR3 nucleotides are TGTGCCAGCACCATAAGGACAGGGAGCACTGAAGCTTTCTTT.

The chain has TRBV7-3 and TRBJ2-6; no clear D. CDR3 size: 15 residues. Trimming shortened V by 1 base and J by 3 bases, and 7 bases separated the two germline ends. CDR1 SGHTA and CDR2 FQGTGA come from the germline V gene. In nucleotides, the CDR3 is TGTGCCAGCAGCTTAAGTCAGGTTGGGGCCAACGTCCTGACTTTC. Residues: CASSLSQVGANVLTF.

This chain joins TRBV27 and TRBJ2-1, with 7 bases lining up with TRBD1. The CDR3 consists of 14 residues. V was pared by 6 bases and J by 7 bases, with 9 bases of the junction left unmatched. Germline V lookup: CDR1 MNHEY, CDR2 SMNVEV (reference sequence). The CDR3 protein is CASRQTGFGNEQFF. The CDR3 DNA reads as TGTGCCAGCAGACAGACAGGGTTCGGGAATGAGCAGTTCTTC.

For this clone: This CDR3 is also generated by other DNA sequences in the sample. The chain carries TRBV29-1 and TRBJ2-2; 10 bases match TRBD2. This CDR3 spans 14 amino acids. Germline CDR1 reads SQVTM; CDR2 reads ANQGSEA. The junction had 1 base not matched to a gene; V was cut back by 6 bases and J by 0 bases. CDR3 DNA: TGCAGCGTAGCGGGAGGGCCGAACACCGGGGAGCTGTTTTTT. Encoded protein: CSVAGGPNTGELFF.

J is TRBJ2-7 and V is TRBV5-4; D is perhaps TRBD1 (6 bases). CDR3 size: 15 residues. The V and J ends lost 2 bases and 3 bases respectively, with 15 bases between them. Germline V gene lookup returns CDR1 SGHNT and CDR2 YYREEE (reference sequence). Written as DNA, the CDR3 is TGTGCCAGCAGCTTCTCAGGGGAATCTATCTACGAGCAGTACTTC. It specifies CASSFSGESIYEQYF.

The chain is built from TRBV28 and TRBJ1-3, with unresolved D. Trimming took off 6 bases at V and 3 bases at J, with 12 bases between the two ends. Germline CDR1 and CDR2: MDHEN and SYDVKM. This CDR3 has 14 residues. For the CDR3, the DNA is TGTGCCAGCAGAAACGGACCTAATGGAAACACCATATATTTT. It specifies CASRNGPNGNTIYF.

The V and J genes are TRBV7-9 and TRBJ1-5, with D maybe TRBD1 (5 bases). Deletions cut 5 bases from V and 6 bases from J, with 20 bases between. The length of the CDR3 is 16 residues. From germline, CDR1 is SEHNR and CDR2 FQNEAQ (reference sequence). CDR3 sequence: CASSTGTDLVGQPQHF. CDR3 coding DNA: TGTGCCAGCAGCACCGGGACCGACCTTGTGGGTCAGCCCCAGCATTTT.

A single count supports this clone. The DNA of the CDR3 is TGTGCCAGCAGCTTATCACTACATGAGACAGCTCTACCGCAGTACTTC. Its protein is CASSLSLHETALPQYF. This chain uses TRBV7-6 with TRBJ2-7; D is possibly TRBD1 (5 bases). Germline V CDR1 and CDR2: SGHVS, FNYEAQ. Trimming took off 2 bases at V and 9 bases at J, with 23 bases between the two ends. The CDR3 length is 16 residues.

V gene TRBV28 combines with J gene TRBJ2-3; the match to TRBD2 covers 13 bases. CDR1 and CDR2 from the germline V gene are MDHEN and SYDVKM. The CDR3 has 14 amino acids. Trimming at V came to 10 bases and at J to 4 bases, leaving 5 bases not matched to a gene. The chain's CDR3 is CATTSGRVSDTQYF. The CDR3 DNA is TGTGCCACTACTAGCGGGAGGGTGTCAGATACGCAGTATTTT. Full variable domain (missing parts from reference TRBV28 and TRBJ2-3): DVKVTQSSRYLVKRTGEKVFLECVQDMDHENMFWYRQDPGLGLRLIYFSYDVKMKEKGDIPEGYSVSREKKERFSLILESASTNQTSMYLCATTSGRVSDTQYFGPGTRLTVL.

This clone was seen once. The chain employs TRBV15 and TRBJ2-5, with D tentatively TRBD1 (5 bases). CDR1 and CDR2 from the germline V gene are LNHNV and YYDKDF (reference sequence). There are 13 residues in the CDR3. Deletions cut 7 bases from V and 5 bases from J, with 14 bases between. This CDR3 reads CATKQGVAETQYF. CDR3 in DNA: TGTGCCACCAAGCAGGGTGTCGCGGAGACCCAGTACTTC.